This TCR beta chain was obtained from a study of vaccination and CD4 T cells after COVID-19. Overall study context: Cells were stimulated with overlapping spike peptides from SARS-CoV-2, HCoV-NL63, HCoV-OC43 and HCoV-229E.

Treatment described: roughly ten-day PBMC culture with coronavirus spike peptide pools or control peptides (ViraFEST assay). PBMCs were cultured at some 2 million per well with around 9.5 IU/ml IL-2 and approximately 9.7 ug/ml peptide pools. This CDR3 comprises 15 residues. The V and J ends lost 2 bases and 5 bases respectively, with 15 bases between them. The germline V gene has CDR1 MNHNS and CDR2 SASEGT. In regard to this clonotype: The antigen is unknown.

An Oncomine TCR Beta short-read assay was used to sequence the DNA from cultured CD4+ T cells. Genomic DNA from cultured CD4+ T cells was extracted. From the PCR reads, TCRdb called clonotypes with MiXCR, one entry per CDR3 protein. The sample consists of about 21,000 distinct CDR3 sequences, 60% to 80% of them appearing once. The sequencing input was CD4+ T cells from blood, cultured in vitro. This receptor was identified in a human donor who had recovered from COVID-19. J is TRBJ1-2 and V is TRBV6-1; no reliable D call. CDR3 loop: CASSEISYRSYGYTF. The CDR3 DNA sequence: TGTGCCAGCAGTGAAATCTCGTATCGAAGTTATGGCTACACCTTC.